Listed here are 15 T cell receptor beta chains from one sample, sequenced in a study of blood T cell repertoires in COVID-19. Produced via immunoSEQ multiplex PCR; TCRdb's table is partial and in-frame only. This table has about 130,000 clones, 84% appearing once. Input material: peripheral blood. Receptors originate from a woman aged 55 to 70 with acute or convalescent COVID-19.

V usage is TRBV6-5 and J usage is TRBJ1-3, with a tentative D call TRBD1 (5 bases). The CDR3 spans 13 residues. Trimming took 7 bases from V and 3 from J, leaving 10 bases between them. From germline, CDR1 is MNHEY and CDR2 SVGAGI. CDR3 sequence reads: CASTGGGGNTIYF. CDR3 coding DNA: TGTGCCAGCACGGGGGGAGGTGGAAACACCATATATTTT.

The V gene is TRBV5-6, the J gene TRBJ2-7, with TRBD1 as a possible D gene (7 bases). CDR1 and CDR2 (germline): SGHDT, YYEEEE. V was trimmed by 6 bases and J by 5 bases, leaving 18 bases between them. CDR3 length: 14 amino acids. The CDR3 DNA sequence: TGTGCCAGCAACCAGGGGGGCAGGTTCGACGAGCAGTACTTC. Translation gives CASNQGGRFDEQYF.

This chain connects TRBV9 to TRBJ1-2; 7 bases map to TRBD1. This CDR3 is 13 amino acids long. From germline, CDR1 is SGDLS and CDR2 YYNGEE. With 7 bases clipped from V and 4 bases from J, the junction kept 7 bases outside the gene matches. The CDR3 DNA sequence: TGTGCCAGCCGAAGGACAGGAGTCTATGGCTACACCTTC. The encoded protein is CASRRTGVYGYTF.

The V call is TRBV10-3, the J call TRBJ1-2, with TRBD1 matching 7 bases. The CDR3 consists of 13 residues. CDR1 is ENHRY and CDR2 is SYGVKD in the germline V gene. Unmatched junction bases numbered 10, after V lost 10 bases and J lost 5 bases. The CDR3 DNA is TGTGCCACCCAGCAGGGGGGATCATATGGCTACACCTTC. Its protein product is CATQQGGSYGYTF.

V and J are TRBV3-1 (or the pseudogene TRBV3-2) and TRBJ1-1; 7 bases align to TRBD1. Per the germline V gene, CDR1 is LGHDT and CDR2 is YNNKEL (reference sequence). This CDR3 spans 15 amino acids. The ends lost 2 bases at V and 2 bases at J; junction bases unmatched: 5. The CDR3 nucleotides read TGTGCCAGCAGCCAAACCGGGACAGTTAACACTGAAGCTTTCTTT. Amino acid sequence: CASSQTGTVNTEAFF.

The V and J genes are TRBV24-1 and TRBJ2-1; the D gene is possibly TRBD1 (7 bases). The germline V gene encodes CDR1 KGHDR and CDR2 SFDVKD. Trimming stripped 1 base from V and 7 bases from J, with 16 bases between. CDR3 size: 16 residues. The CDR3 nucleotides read TGTGCCACCAGTGATTTTGGAGGGGGCAAGGAAAATGAGCAGTTCTTC. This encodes CATSDFGGGKENEQFF.

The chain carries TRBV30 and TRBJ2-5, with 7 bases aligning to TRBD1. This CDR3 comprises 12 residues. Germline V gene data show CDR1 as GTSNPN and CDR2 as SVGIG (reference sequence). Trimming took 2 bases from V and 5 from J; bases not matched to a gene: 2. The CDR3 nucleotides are TGTGCCTGGAGTAGGGGGCGGGAGACCCAGTACTTC. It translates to CAWSRGRETQYF.

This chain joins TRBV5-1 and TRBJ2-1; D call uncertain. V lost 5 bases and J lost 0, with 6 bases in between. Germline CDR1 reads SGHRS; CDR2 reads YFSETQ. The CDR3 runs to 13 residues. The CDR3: CASRADSYNEQFF. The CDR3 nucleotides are TGCGCCAGCAGGGCAGACTCCTACAATGAGCAGTTCTTC.

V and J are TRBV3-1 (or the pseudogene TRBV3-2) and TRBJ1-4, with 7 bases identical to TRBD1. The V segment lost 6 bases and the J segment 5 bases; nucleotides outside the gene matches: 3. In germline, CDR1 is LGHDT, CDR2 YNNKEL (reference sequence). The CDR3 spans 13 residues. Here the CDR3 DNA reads TGTGCCAGCAGGAGGGGACAGAATGAAAAACTGTTTTTT. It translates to CASRRGQNEKLFF.

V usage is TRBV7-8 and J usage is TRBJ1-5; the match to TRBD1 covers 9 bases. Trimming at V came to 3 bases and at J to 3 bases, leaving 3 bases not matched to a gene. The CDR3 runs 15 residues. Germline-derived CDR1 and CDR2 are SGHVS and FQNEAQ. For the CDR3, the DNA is TGTGCCAGCAGCTTCGGGACAGGGCACAATCAGCCCCAGCATTTT. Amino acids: CASSFGTGHNQPQHF.

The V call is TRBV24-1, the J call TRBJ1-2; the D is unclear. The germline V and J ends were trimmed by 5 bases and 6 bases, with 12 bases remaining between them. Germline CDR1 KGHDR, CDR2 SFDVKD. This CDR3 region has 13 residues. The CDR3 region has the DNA TGTGCCACCAGTGTGGAGGGCCGGGATGGCTACACCTTC. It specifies CATSVEGRDGYTF.

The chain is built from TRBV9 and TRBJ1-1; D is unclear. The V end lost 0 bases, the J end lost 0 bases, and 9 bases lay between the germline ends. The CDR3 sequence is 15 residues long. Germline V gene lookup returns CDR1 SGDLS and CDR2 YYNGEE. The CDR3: CASSVGGGVNTEAFF. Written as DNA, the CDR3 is TGTGCCAGCAGCGTAGGAGGAGGAGTGAACACTGAAGCTTTCTTT.

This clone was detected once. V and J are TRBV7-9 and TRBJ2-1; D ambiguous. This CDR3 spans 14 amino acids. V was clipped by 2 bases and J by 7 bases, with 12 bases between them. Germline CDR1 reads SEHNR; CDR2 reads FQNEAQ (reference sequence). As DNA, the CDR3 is TGTGCCAGCAGCTTAATGTTGTCGGGTAATGAGCAGTTCTTC. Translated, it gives CASSLMLSGNEQFF.

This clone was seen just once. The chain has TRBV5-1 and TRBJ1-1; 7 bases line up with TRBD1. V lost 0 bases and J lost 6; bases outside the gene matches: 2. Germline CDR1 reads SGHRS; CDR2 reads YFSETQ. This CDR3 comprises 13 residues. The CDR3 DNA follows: TGCGCCAGCAGCTTGGGACAGGGCTCTGAAGCTTTCTTT. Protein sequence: CASSLGQGSEAFF.

CDR3 residues: CASSKKGGTVNSPLHF. CDR3 DNA sequence: TGTGCCAGCAGCAAAAAGGGCGGGACAGTAAATTCACCCCTCCACTTT. V is TRBV21-1 and J is TRBJ1-6; TRBD1 is the table's D call and was not checked against the DNA. TRBV21-1 is given as a pseudogene. The CDR3 loop spans 16 amino acids.